The source of this T cell receptor (beta chain) is a study of cytomegalovirus exposure and HLA in healthy donors. Overall study results and limits: Later examination showed HLA-associated TCR beta chains had greater clonal expansion than equally common others.

Germline CDR1 is MNHNS and CDR2 is SASEGT. V lost 6 bases to trimming and J lost 0 bases, with 9 bases between them. The length of the CDR3 is 14 residues. This PCR relied on a set of 60 Vbeta primers and 13 Jbeta primers. The repertoire was sequenced with immunoSEQ multiplex PCR; TCRdb's copy has only in-frame clones and lacks some. Found here are fewer than 140,000 clones, under 80% of them singletons; the top ten hold roughly 6%. A remark on this clone: Its antigen is currently unknown.

Material for sequencing was PBMCs. The V and J genes are TRBV6-1 and TRBJ1-5; a weak D match, TRBD1 (5 bases). This TCR was sampled from a woman aged 45-60 years in good health and CMV-seropositive. CDR3 DNA: TGTGCCAGCAGCTACGGGGGTAGCAATCAGCCCCAGCATTTT. Residues: CASSYGGSNQPQHF.